This T cell receptor (beta chain) was captured in a study of CD8+CD57+ T cells in acquired aplastic anemia. On the study more broadly: Sorted CD4+ and CD8+ cells yielded roughly 3 ug of DNA on average.

Study findings and constraints: The study identified roughly 29 CD8+ CDR3 sequences shared by patients and controls. CD8+ Simpson's diversity did not differ significantly between patients and controls.

Genomic DNA acted as the template from which TCR beta VDJ combination and CDR3 sequence profiling were carried out. From the reads, TCRdb called clonotypes with MiXCR, one entry per CDR3 protein. The sample holds more than 250,000 distinct CDR3 sequences, 55% to 60% seen once. The germline CDR1 and CDR2 sequences are SGHTA and FQGNSA. The CDR3 totals 12 residues. V lost 5 bases and J lost 8, with 12 bases in between. Notes on this clonotype: What it recognizes is unknown.

The rearrangement uses TRBV7-2 and TRBJ1-2; D gene unclear. Sequencing input: sorted CD4+, CD8+, or CD8+CD57+ T cells (not recorded which) from PBMCs. The sequence derives from a human donor with severe aplastic anemia or a healthy control (not recorded which). The chain's CDR3 is CASSPPLGGYTF. As DNA, the CDR3 is TGTGCCAGCAGCCCACCGCTCGGCGGCTACACCTTC.